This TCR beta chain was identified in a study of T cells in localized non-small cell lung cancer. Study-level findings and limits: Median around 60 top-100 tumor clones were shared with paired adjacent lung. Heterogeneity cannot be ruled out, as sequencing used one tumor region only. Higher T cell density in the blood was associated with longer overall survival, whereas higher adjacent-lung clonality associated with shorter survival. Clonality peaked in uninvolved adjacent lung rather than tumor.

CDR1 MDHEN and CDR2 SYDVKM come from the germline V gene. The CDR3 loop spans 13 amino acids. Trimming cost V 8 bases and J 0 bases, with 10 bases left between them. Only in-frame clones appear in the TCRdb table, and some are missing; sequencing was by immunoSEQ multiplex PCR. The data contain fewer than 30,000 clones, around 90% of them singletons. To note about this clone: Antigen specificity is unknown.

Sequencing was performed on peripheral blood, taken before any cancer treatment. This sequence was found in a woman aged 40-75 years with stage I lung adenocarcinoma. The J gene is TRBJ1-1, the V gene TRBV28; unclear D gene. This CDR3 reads CASGNTLNTEAFF. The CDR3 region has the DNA TGTGCCAGCGGAAACACCTTGAACACTGAAGCTTTCTTT.